What follows are 25 T cell receptor beta chains derived from one specimen sequenced in a study of technical replicates of blood from a few donors. Clones were read by immunoSEQ multiplex PCR, and TCRdb kept only the in-frame ones, dropping some. This table has some 76,000 clones, 95% to 98% appearing once. Sequencing was done on a sample of T cells isolated from PBMCs. The receptors come from a human donor in good health.

The chain has TRBV5-1 and TRBJ1-1; D might be TRBD1 (6 bases). Germline values: CDR1 SGHRS, CDR2 YFSETQ. The CDR3 runs 15 residues. The V gene lost 0 bases and the J gene lost 5 bases, with 14 bases spanning the gap. CDR3 loop: CASSLVWGQGTEAFF. The CDR3 coding sequence is TGCGCCAGCAGCTTGGTATGGGGCCAGGGGACTGAAGCTTTCTTT.

The rearrangement links TRBV5-1 to TRBJ1-1, with TRBD1 matching over 8 bases. With V trimmed by 4 bases and J by 5 bases, 7 bases remained unmatched. Germline-derived CDR1 and CDR2 are SGHRS and YFSETQ. The CDR3 loop spans 14 amino acids. CDR3 bases: TGCGCCAGCAGCGGGGGGACAGGAAGGACTGAAGCTTTCTTT. It encodes CASSGGTGRTEAFF.

V is TRBV10-2 and J is TRBJ1-1; D might be TRBD1 (6 bases). The V end was cut by 6 bases, the J end by 0 bases, with 14 bases between. Germline CDR1 reads WSHSY; CDR2 reads SAAADI. The CDR3 totals 15 residues. The CDR3 DNA sequence: TGCGCCAGCAGAGAATTGGACAGATTGAACACTGAAGCTTTCTTT. Encoded protein: CASRELDRLNTEAFF.

CDR3 residues: CASRPPDTEAFF. CDR3 sequence (DNA): TGTGCCAGCAGGCCTCCGGACACTGAAGCTTTCTTT. V gene TRBV6-6 combines with J gene TRBJ1-1, with D uncertain. Germline V lookup: CDR1 MNHNY, CDR2 SVGAGI (reference sequence). This CDR3 is 12 amino acids long. Trimming cost V 6 bases and J 3 bases, with 8 bases left between them.

This clone is a singleton in its sample. V gene TRBV5-1 combines with J gene TRBJ2-3; TRBD2 agrees at 14 bases. Germline values: CDR1 SGHRS, CDR2 YFSETQ. J gave up 10 bases and V 7 bases, and 11 bases lay outside the gene matches. CDR3 size: 15 residues. The CDR3 coding sequence is TGCGCCAGCCACCAATCCGGGACTAGCGGGAGAGCGCAGTATTTT. Protein product: CASHQSGTSGRAQYF.

The chain uses TRBV28 and TRBJ2-1; no firm D call. This CDR3 is 15 amino acids long. CDR1 and CDR2 from the germline V gene are MDHEN and SYDVKM. V lost 4 bases, J lost 0 bases, and 10 bases lay in between. The CDR3 sequence: CASSSLRSSYNEQFF. In nucleotides, the CDR3 is TGTGCCAGCAGTTCCCTTAGGAGCTCCTACAATGAGCAGTTCTTC.

V is TRBV4-1 and J is TRBJ2-1; 11 nucleotides agree with TRBD2. From germline, CDR1 is MGHRA and CDR2 YSYEKL. With V trimmed by 6 bases and J by 6 bases, 4 bases remained unmatched. The CDR3 sequence is 14 residues long. The CDR3 DNA is TGCGCCAGCAGTGGCCTAGCGGGAGGCAATGAGCAGTTCTTC. Translation gives CASSGLAGGNEQFF.

This clone was picked up one time. The DNA for the CDR3 is TGTGCCAGCAGTGGCTTAGCGGGAGATCTAGCCAAAAACATTCAGTACTTC. The encoded protein is CASSGLAGDLAKNIQYF. This chain joins TRBV6-1 and TRBJ2-4, with TRBD2 matching 9 bases. Germline trimming cut 4 bases from V and 0 bases from J; bases unmatched to any gene: 7. Germline CDR1 MNHNS, CDR2 SASEGT. CDR3 length: 17 residues.

V gene TRBV27 combines with J gene TRBJ1-5; TRBD1 is a possible D gene (5 bases). The CDR3 spans 14 residues. CDR1 and CDR2 from the germline V gene are MNHEY and SMNVEV (reference sequence). Trimming took off 4 bases at V and 0 bases at J, with 7 bases between the two ends. The CDR3 loop is CASSWGDSNQPQHF. The CDR3 DNA reads as TGTGCCAGCAGTTGGGGGGATAGCAATCAGCCCCAGCATTTT.

The genes are TRBV21-1 and TRBJ2-5; the D call of TRBD2 is as the table states it, not checked on the DNA. TRBV21-1 is deemed a pseudogene. The CDR3 loop spans 18 amino acids. CDR3 DNA: TGTGCCAGCAGCAAAGCGCGGATAGCGGGAGGGGTCCGGGCGGCCCAGTACTTC. Translation gives CASSKARIAGGVRAAQYF.

This clone was picked up one time. This chain joins TRBV7-9 and TRBJ2-5; 8 bases fit TRBD2. This CDR3 is 13 amino acids long. Trimming at V came to 5 bases and at J to 4 bases, leaving 3 bases not matched to a gene. Germline loops: CDR1 SEHNR, CDR2 FQNEAQ (reference sequence). The CDR3 protein is CASSPGGRETQYF. CDR3 sequence (DNA): TGTGCCAGCAGCCCGGGGGGGAGAGAGACCCAGTACTTC.

The chain carries TRBV29-1 and TRBJ2-1, with 8 bases aligning to TRBD2. This CDR3 spans 13 amino acids. V shed 2 bases and J 6 bases; nucleotides not matched to a gene: 3. Germline CDR1 reads SQVTM; CDR2 reads ANQGSEA. The CDR3, as DNA: TGCAGCGTTGAAAGGACTAGCCTCAATGAGCAGTTCTTC. Protein sequence: CSVERTSLNEQFF.

The chain couples TRBV2 to TRBJ2-3; D possibly corresponds to TRBD2 (6 bases). V shed 2 bases and J shed 3 bases, with 18 bases lying between them. CDR3 length: 17 amino acids. Looked up from germline, CDR1 is SNHLY and CDR2 is FYNNEI. CDR3 nucleotide sequence: TGTGCCAGCAGTGAATCTCCCTACGGGAGAGGGACAGATACGCAGTATTTT. Its translation is CASSESPYGRGTDTQYF.

V gene TRBV4-2 combines with J gene TRBJ1-2; TRBD1 matches 11 bases. V was clipped by 4 bases and J by 7 bases; unmatched bases: 5. The CDR3 contains 14 residues. CDR1 and CDR2 from the germline V gene are LGHNA and YNFKEQ. This CDR3 is CASSPPDRGLGYTF. Written as DNA, the CDR3 is TGTGCCAGCAGCCCCCCGGACAGGGGGCTTGGCTACACCTTC.

V gene TRBV15 combines with J gene TRBJ2-7, with D perhaps TRBD2 (5 bases). V was shortened by 0 bases and J by 5 bases, with 23 bases between the two germline ends. CDR1 LNHNV and CDR2 YYDKDF come from the germline V gene (reference sequence). CDR3 length: 18 residues. The CDR3: CATSRDIGFRQSGHEQYF. The CDR3 DNA is TGTGCCACCAGCAGAGATATAGGATTTCGCCAAAGCGGCCACGAGCAGTACTTC.

This clone was picked up one time. The chain carries TRBV4-2 and TRBJ2-7; D gene uncertain. The V and J ends lost 0 bases and 2 bases respectively, with 11 bases between them. This CDR3 comprises 15 residues. Looked up from germline, CDR1 is LGHNA and CDR2 is YNFKEQ. DNA for the CDR3: TGTGCCAGCAGCCAAGACGACGGGTCGGCCTACGAGCAGTACTTC. Translating gives CASSQDDGSAYEQYF.

The chain is built from TRBV5-1 and TRBJ1-2; D is ambiguous. CDR3 length: 15 residues. V was pared by 0 bases and J by 0 bases, with 9 bases between. CDR1 is SGHRS, CDR2 YFSETQ, per germline. CDR3 sequence reads: CASSLGGYSNYGYTF. For the CDR3, the DNA is TGCGCCAGCAGCTTGGGCGGGTACTCTAACTATGGCTACACCTTC.

The rearrangement uses TRBV11-3 and TRBJ2-1, with 15 nucleotides matching TRBD2. The junction had 3 bases not matched to a gene; V was cut back by 3 bases and J by 6 bases. Germline V CDR1 and CDR2: SGHNT, YENEEA. The CDR3 runs to 16 residues. CDR3 nucleotides: TGTGCCAGCAGCTTCTGGGGACTAGCGGGGGGCAATGAGCAGTTCTTC. Protein product: CASSFWGLAGGNEQFF.

This chain connects TRBV6-6 to TRBJ1-5; D not certain. Trimming took 7 bases from V and 4 from J, leaving 14 bases between them. Germline values: CDR1 MNHNY, CDR2 SVGAGI (reference sequence). This CDR3 contains 14 residues. Here the CDR3 reads CASTLASGNQPQHF. CDR3 sequence (DNA): TGTGCCAGCACCCTAGCATCGGGTAATCAGCCCCAGCATTTT.

This clone is a singleton in its sample. The chain has TRBV5-1 and TRBJ2-7; perhaps TRBD2 as D (5 bases). V was pared by 4 bases and J by 7 bases, with 9 bases between. Germline V CDR1 and CDR2: SGHRS, YFSETQ. CDR3 length: 11 amino acids. CDR3 protein: CASSLGEEQYF. In DNA, the CDR3 is TGCGCCAGCAGCCTGGGAGAAGAGCAGTACTTC. Full variable domain (rest looked up from reference TRBV5-1 and TRBJ2-7): KAGVTQTPRYLIKTRGQQVTLSCSPISGHRSVSWYQQTPGQGLQFLFEYFSETQRNKGNFPGRFSGRQFSNSRSEMNVSTLELGDSALYLCASSLGEEQYFGPGTRLTVT.

This clone was recorded once. The chain is built from TRBV11-2 and TRBJ2-5, with D possibly matching TRBD1 (5 bases). V lost 3 bases, J lost 0 bases, and 8 bases lay in between. The CDR3 runs to 14 residues. Germline CDR1 is SGHAT and CDR2 is FQNNGV. In DNA, the CDR3 is TGTGCCAGCAGCTTGACAGCTTACCAAGAGACCCAGTACTTC. Protein: CASSLTAYQETQYF.

V and J are TRBV6-1 and TRBJ2-1, with TRBD2 matching over 7 bases. CDR1 is MNHNS, CDR2 SASEGT, per germline. V shed 4 bases, J shed 7 bases, and the junction held 7 bases outside the gene matches. CDR3 length: 14 residues. In DNA form, the CDR3 reads TGTGCCAGCAGTGTAGCGGGCCCGATTAATGAGCAGTTCTTC. It translates to CASSVAGPINEQFF.

The rearrangement links TRBV13 to TRBJ2-1, with D possibly matching TRBD2 (6 bases). V lost 5 bases to trimming and J lost 6 bases, with 14 bases between them. CDR1 is PRHDT and CDR2 is FYEKMQ in the germline V gene (reference sequence). This CDR3 is 14 amino acids long. Here the CDR3 reads CASSPLEGFNEQFF. CDR3 sequence (DNA): TGTGCCAGCAGCCCGTTGGAGGGTTTCAATGAGCAGTTCTTC.

The CDR3 nucleotides read TGTGCCAGCGGACATAGCGGGAGGGCAATCAATGAGCAGTTCTTC. Its translation: CASGHSGRAINEQFF. The V and J genes are TRBV11-1 and TRBJ2-1, with TRBD2 identical over 11 bases. The V gene end was trimmed by 8 bases and the J gene end by 6 bases; junction bases not matched to a gene: 9. CDR3 size: 15 residues. CDR1 is SGHAT, CDR2 FQDESV, per germline (reference sequence). Full variable domain (rest looked up from reference TRBV11-1 and TRBJ2-1): EAEVAQSPRYKITEKSQAVAFWCDPISGHATLYWYRQILGQGPELLVQFQDESVVDDSQLPKDRFSAERLKGVDSTLKIQPAELGDSAMYLCASGHSGRAINEQFFGPGTRLTVL.

This clone was observed once. The genes are TRBV7-8 and TRBJ2-7; a weak D match, TRBD2 (7 bases). The CDR3 totals 15 residues. V gave up 5 bases and J gave up 11 bases, with 25 bases separating them. Germline CDR1 is SGHVS and CDR2 is FQNEAQ. CDR3 DNA: TGTGCCAGCAGCCAAATAGGGGGAGGGAGTATCAATAAGTACTTC. Translating it yields CASSQIGGGSINKYF.